This is a list of T cell receptor beta chains from one sample in a study of immune evolution from preneoplasia to lung adenocarcinoma. TCRdb's table, derived via immunoSEQ multiplex PCR, lists solely in-frame clones and lacks some. The sample contains under 3,500 clones, about 76% of which appear only once. The sequenced sample consisted of FFPE adjacent normal lung tissue. These receptors were collected from a person aged 60-79 years with lung adenocarcinoma. The CDR3 runs from the conserved cysteine through the conserved F or W. Fields, in order: V gene, clone size, D gene, J gene, CDR3 DNA, CDR3 protein. The D gene is left open where the match is weak. A row's size may be missing; if present it is once, few, many or a size class.

TRBV5-1,NA,NA,TRBJ2-3,TGCGCCAGCAAGGCAGGGGGGACAGATACGCAGTATTTT,CASKAGGTDTQYF
TRBV2,NA,NA,TRBJ2-2,TGTGCCAGCAGTGAATCGGGGGACACCGGGGAGCTGTTTTTT,CASSESGDTGELFF
TRBV25-1,NA,TRBD1,TRBJ1-1,TGTGCCTGCAAGGGGACAGGGGATACTGAAGCTTTCTTT,CACKGTGDTEAFF
TRBV4-1,few,NA,TRBJ2-7,TGCGCCAGCAGCCAATCTCCCTTCGGAGGATCCTACGAGCAGTACTTC,CASSQSPFGGSYEQYF
TRBV27,once,NA,TRBJ1-5,TGTGCCAGCAGCCTCTCCGGGGGGCTTAGCAATCAGCCCCAGCATTTT,CASSLSGGLSNQPQHF
TRBV5-1,NA,NA,TRBJ2-2,TGCTCCAGCAGATCAGCCGGGACGAACACCGGGGAGCTGTTTTTT,CSSRSAGTNTGELFF
TRBV6-5,NA,NA,TRBJ1-1,TGTGCCAGCAGTTACCAGAGGAACACTGAAGCTTTCTTT,CASSYQRNTEAFF
TRBV7-9,NA,TRBD1,TRBJ2-7,TGTGCCAGCAGGGGACAGGGCTACGAGCAGTACTTC,CASRGQGYEQYF
TRBV7-2,NA,NA,TRBJ2-3,TGTGCCAGCAGCTCCGGACAGTCCCTCACAGATACGCAGTATTTT,CASSSGQSLTDTQYF
TRBV5-1,NA,NA,TRBJ2-1,TGCGCCAGCGGCGCTAGTAATGAGCAGTTCTTC,CASGASNEQFF
TRBV5-6,NA,NA,TRBJ2-7,TGTGCCAGCAGCTTATTGGGGCACGAGCAGTACTTC,CASSLLGHEQYF
TRBV28,large,TRBD2,TRBJ2-7,TGTGCCAGCAGTGCTAGCGGGAGCCTCTACGAGCAGTACTTC,CASSASGSLYEQYF
TRBV11-2,NA,NA,TRBJ1-1,TGTGCCAGCAGATTAGGGCAGGGTGAAACTTTCTTT,CASRLGQGETFF
TRBV6-5,NA,NA,TRBJ1-5,TGTGCCAGCAGTTACTCAAGGGGTGGCGATCAGCCCCAGCATTTT,CASSYSRGGDQPQHF
TRBV5-1,NA,TRBD2,TRBJ2-7,TGCGCCAGCAGCGCTGAGCGGGAGCCAGGGGACTACGAGCAGTACTTC,CASSAEREPGDYEQYF